A single sample gave rise to the 15 T cell receptor beta chains below, sequenced in a study of shared clonotypes between healthy human individuals. Sequencing used immunoSEQ multiplex PCR; TCRdb keeps in-frame clones, though not all of them. The sample carries around 700,000 clones, less than 80% recorded once. Material for sequencing was memory CD4+ T cells sorted from blood. Subset given: CD45RA-negative fraction. The receptors originated from a woman in her twenties or thirties in good health.

This chain joins TRBV7-9 and TRBJ1-5; no clear D. The CDR3 has 13 amino acids. Looked up from germline, CDR1 is SEHNR and CDR2 is FQNEAQ (reference sequence). The V and J ends lost 2 bases and 5 bases respectively, with 7 bases between them. This CDR3 is CASSLNQYQPQHF. The CDR3 region has the DNA TGTGCCAGCAGCTTAAACCAGTATCAGCCCCAGCATTTT. Variable domain in full (rest from reference TRBV7-9 and TRBJ1-5): DTGVSQNPRHKITKRGQNVTFRCDPISEHNRLYWYRQTLGQGPEFLTYFQNEAQLEKSRLLSDRFSAERPKGSFSTLEIQRTEQGDSAMYLCASSLNQYQPQHFGDGTRLSIL.

The V call is TRBV19, the J call TRBJ1-5; TRBD1 aligns across 7 bases. This CDR3 comprises 15 residues. Germline assignment: CDR1 LNHDA and CDR2 SQIVND (reference sequence). J gave up 0 bases and V 9 bases, and 8 bases lay outside the gene matches. CDR3 sequence (DNA): TGTGCCAGCCACAGGGGTTCCTATAGCAATCAGCCCCAGCATTTT. Translating gives CASHRGSYSNQPQHF.

This chain joins TRBV25-1 and TRBJ2-3; 12 nucleotides agree with TRBD2. With V trimmed by 1 base and J by 0 bases, 5 bases remained unmatched. The length of the CDR3 is 18 residues. Germline assignment: CDR1 MGHDK and CDR2 SYGVNS. In DNA form, the CDR3 reads TGTGCCAGCAGTGAATCCTCTCTAGCGGGAGGGAGCACAGATACGCAGTATTTT. Translating it yields CASSESSLAGGSTDTQYF. Variable domain in full (rest from reference TRBV25-1 and TRBJ2-3): EADIYQTPRYLVIGTGKKITLECSQTMGHDKMYWYQQDPGMELHLIHYSYGVNSTEKGDLSSESTVSRIRTEHFPLTLESARPSHTSQYLCASSESSLAGGSTDTQYFGPGTRLTVL.

The chain employs TRBV7-9 and TRBJ2-3, with 8 bases identical to TRBD2. Germline loops: CDR1 SEHNR, CDR2 FQNEAQ (reference sequence). V lost 4 bases to trimming and J lost 6 bases; unmatched junction nucleotides: 15. The CDR3 consists of 17 residues. Here the CDR3 DNA reads TGTGCCAGCAGCTCCGCTTTCGGTAGCGGGGCACGGGATACGCAGTATTTT. This translates into CASSSAFGSGARDTQYF.

V and J are TRBV10-3 and TRBJ2-3; 8 bases are a match to TRBD1. Germline loops: CDR1 ENHRY, CDR2 SYGVKD. The CDR3 has 13 amino acids. V shed 11 bases and J 11 bases; nucleotides not matched to a gene: 15. DNA for the CDR3: TGTGCCGTAGGGACAGGAAACTCGGGCCTGCAGTATTTT. Its protein is CAVGTGNSGLQYF.

The chain recombines TRBV28 with TRBJ1-5; 7 nucleotides match TRBD1. The CDR3 contains 16 residues. After removal of 5 bases from V and 3 bases from J, the junction contained 10 bases not matched to a gene. The V gene's germline CDR1 is MDHEN and CDR2 SYDVKM. The CDR3 protein is CASSSRETGNNQPQHF. The DNA of the CDR3 is TGTGCCAGCAGTAGCCGTGAGACAGGGAACAATCAGCCCCAGCATTTT.

As concerns this clone: Other DNA sequences in this sample translate to the same CDR3. J is TRBJ1-2 and V is TRBV28; D remains ambiguous. The CDR3 is made up of 12 amino acids. Germline CDR1 MDHEN, CDR2 SYDVKM. The V and J ends lost 3 bases and 3 bases respectively, with 5 bases between them. CDR3 loop: CASSLGDYGYTF. In DNA form, the CDR3 reads TGTGCCAGCAGTTTGGGTGACTATGGCTACACCTTC.

This chain connects TRBV27 to TRBJ2-2; D is ambiguous. From germline, CDR1 is MNHEY and CDR2 SMNVEV (reference sequence). V was shortened by 5 bases and J by 1 base, with 2 bases between the two germline ends. CDR3 length equals 12 residues. In DNA form, the CDR3 reads TGTGCCAGCAGTCTGAACACCGGGGAGCTGTTTTTT. Its translation is CASSLNTGELFF.

This clone was seen only once. V and J are TRBV13 and TRBJ1-1, with TRBD1 identical over 7 bases. The CDR3 is made up of 16 amino acids. CDR1 and CDR2 from the germline V gene are PRHDT and FYEKMQ (reference sequence). V trimming: 5 bases; J trimming: 4 bases; junction bases outside the gene matches: 13. Here the CDR3 DNA reads TGTGCCAGCAGCCGACAGGGCGCGGGTCAGGGCACTGAAGCTTTCTTT. It encodes CASSRQGAGQGTEAFF.

V is TRBV4-2 and J is TRBJ2-2; TRBD1 agrees at 7 bases. The CDR3 runs 15 residues. Germline CDR1 reads LGHNA; CDR2 reads YNFKEQ. Losses at the gene ends were 0 bases for V and 8 bases for J; bases not matched to a gene: 6. Here the CDR3 DNA reads TGTGCCAGCAGCCAAGACCGAGGGGGCGCGGGGGAGCTGTTTTTT. Residues: CASSQDRGGAGELFF.

The chain carries TRBV9 and TRBJ1-2, with unresolved D. This CDR3 is 12 amino acids long. The germline gives CDR1 SGDLS, CDR2 YYNGEE. V lost 6 bases and J lost 4, with 10 bases in between. This CDR3 reads CASNIRVYGYTF. The CDR3, as DNA: TGTGCCAGCAACATCCGGGTCTATGGCTACACCTTC.

V is TRBV28 and J is TRBJ1-1; tentative D call: TRBD1 (6 bases). The CDR3 runs to 13 residues. The V gene's germline CDR1 is MDHEN and CDR2 SYDVKM. The V and J ends lost 7 bases and 5 bases respectively, with 14 bases between them. CDR3 bases: TGTGCCAGCATAAGGAGGGGGTGGACTGAAGCTTTCTTT. It translates to CASIRRGWTEAFF.

The rearrangement uses TRBV6-6 and TRBJ1-2; D is unclear. Germline CDR1 reads MNHNY; CDR2 reads SVGAGI (reference sequence). The CDR3 length is 14 residues. Trimming cost V 3 bases and J 4 bases, with 12 bases left between them. Here the CDR3 reads CASSYEGMGYGYTF. The CDR3 DNA reads as TGTGCCAGCAGTTATGAGGGTATGGGCTATGGCTACACCTTC.

The chain uses TRBV6-1 and TRBJ2-7; possibly TRBD1 for D (6 bases). V was clipped by 6 bases and J by 0 bases, with 15 bases between them. Germline V lookup: CDR1 MNHNS, CDR2 SASEGT. This CDR3 contains 15 residues. Here the CDR3 reads CASRKDSGSSYEQYF. CDR3 DNA sequence: TGTGCCAGCAGGAAGGACAGTGGGAGCTCCTACGAGCAGTACTTC.

The V call is TRBV6-1, the J call TRBJ2-5; a possible D gene is TRBD1 (6 bases). Germline lookup yields CDR1 MNHNS and CDR2 SASEGT. CDR3 length equals 15 residues. The V end lost 7 bases, the J end lost 1 base, and 16 bases lay between the germline ends. CDR3 loop: CASNQARTVQETQYF. The CDR3 nucleotides read TGTGCCAGCAACCAGGCCAGGACAGTCCAAGAGACCCAGTACTTC.